The 7 T cell receptor beta chains listed next were all sequenced from one sample in a study of cytomegalovirus exposure and HLA in healthy donors. With 60 Vbeta and 13 Jbeta primers, the PCR was carried out. TCRdb's copy holds only in-frame clones and misses some; the assay was immunoSEQ multiplex PCR. The sample contains about 200,000 clones, 79% of which appear only once. The sequencing sample was made of PBMCs. All receptors come from a male donor in good health and CMV-seropositive.

This chain links TRBV27 with TRBJ2-2, with TRBD2 matching 14 bases. The germline gives CDR1 MNHEY, CDR2 SMNVEV (reference sequence). V lost 3 bases to trimming and J lost 1 base; unmatched junction nucleotides: 13. This CDR3 is built from 21 residues. The CDR3 bases are TGTGCCAGCAGTTTCTCCCCCCTGGGACTAGCGGGGGCCAAGAACACCGGGGAGCTGTTTTTT. Translated: CASSFSPLGLAGAKNTGELFF.

This clone was counted once. The J gene is TRBJ1-2, the V gene TRBV29-1, with D perhaps TRBD1 (6 bases). The V gene's germline CDR1 is SQVTM and CDR2 ANQGSEA. Trimming removed 5 bases at V and 5 bases at J, with 12 bases between. The CDR3 is made up of 12 amino acids. The CDR3 coding sequence is TGCAGCGTTACAGGGATTTGGTATGGCTACACCTTC. Translated, it gives CSVTGIWYGYTF.

The J gene is TRBJ2-5, the V gene TRBV5-5; TRBD2 aligns across 11 bases. V lost 4 bases, J lost 1 base, and 6 bases stayed unmatched. Germline lookup yields CDR1 SGHKS and CDR2 YYEKEE (reference sequence). The CDR3 covers 16 residues. In DNA, the CDR3 is TGTGCCAGCAGCCCGGGACTAGCGGTCATCCAAGAGACCCAGTACTTC. Residues: CASSPGLAVIQETQYF.

The genes are TRBV7-8 and TRBJ1-5; D call uncertain. Trimming left V 5 bases short and J 6 bases short, with 11 bases between. Looked up from germline, CDR1 is SGHVS and CDR2 is FQNEAQ. This CDR3 comprises 13 residues. The CDR3, as DNA: TGTGCCAGCAGCCCCACGGAGGGTCAGCCCCAGCATTTT. Its translation: CASSPTEGQPQHF.

The chain employs TRBV5-5 and TRBJ1-5, with TRBD1 as a possible D gene (6 bases). Germline V gene lookup returns CDR1 SGHKS and CDR2 YYEKEE (reference sequence). Deletions cut 0 bases from V and 6 bases from J, with 7 bases between. This CDR3 spans 13 amino acids. The CDR3 sequence: CASSLVGAQPQHF. CDR3 sequence (DNA): TGTGCCAGCAGCTTGGTGGGGGCTCAGCCCCAGCATTTT.

Regarding this clone: At the DNA level, this CDR3 is encoded by other sequences in the same sample as well. V and J are TRBV6-5 and TRBJ1-6; 8 bases align to TRBD1. With 5 bases clipped from V and 6 bases from J, the junction kept 3 bases outside the gene matches. The CDR3 sequence is 14 residues long. Germline V gene lookup returns CDR1 MNHEY and CDR2 SVGAGI. The CDR3 protein is CASSRTGSNSPLHF. Written as DNA, the CDR3 is TGTGCCAGCAGTCGGACAGGGAGTAATTCACCCCTCCACTTT.

The V call is TRBV7-9, the J call TRBJ1-5, with 7 positions matching TRBD1. CDR1 and CDR2 (germline): SEHNR, FQNEAQ (reference sequence). CDR3 length equals 14 residues. After removal of 5 bases from V and 2 bases from J, the junction contained 3 bases not matched to a gene. The DNA of the CDR3 is TGTGCCAGCAGCCCTGGACAGGGCAATCAGCCCCAGCATTTT. Encoded protein: CASSPGQGNQPQHF.